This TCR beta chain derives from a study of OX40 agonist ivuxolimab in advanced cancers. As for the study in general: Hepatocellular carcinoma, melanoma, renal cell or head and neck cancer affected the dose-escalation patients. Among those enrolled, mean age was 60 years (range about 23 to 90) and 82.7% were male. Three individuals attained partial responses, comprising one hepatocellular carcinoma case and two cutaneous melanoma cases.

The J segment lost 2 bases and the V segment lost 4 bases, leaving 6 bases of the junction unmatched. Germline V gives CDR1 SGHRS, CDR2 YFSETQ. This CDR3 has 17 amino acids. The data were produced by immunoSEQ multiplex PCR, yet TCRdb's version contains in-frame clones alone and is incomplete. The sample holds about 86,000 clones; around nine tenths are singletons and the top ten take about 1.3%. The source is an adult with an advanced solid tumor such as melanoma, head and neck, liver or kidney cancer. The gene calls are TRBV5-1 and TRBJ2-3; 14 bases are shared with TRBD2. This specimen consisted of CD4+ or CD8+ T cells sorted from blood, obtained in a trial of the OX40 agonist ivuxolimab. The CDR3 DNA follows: TGCGCCAGCAGCGCAGTGACTAGCGGGAGGGACACAGATACGCAGTATTTT. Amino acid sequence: CASSAVTSGRDTDTQYF.